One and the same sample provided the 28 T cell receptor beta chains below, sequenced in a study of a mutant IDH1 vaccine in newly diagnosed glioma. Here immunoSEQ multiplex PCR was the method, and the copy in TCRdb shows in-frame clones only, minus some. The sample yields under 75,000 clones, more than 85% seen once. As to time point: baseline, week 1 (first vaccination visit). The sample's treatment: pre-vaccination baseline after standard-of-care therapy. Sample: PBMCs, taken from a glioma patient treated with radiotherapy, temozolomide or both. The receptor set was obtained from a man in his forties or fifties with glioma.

CDR3 DNA sequence: TGCGCCAGCAGCTTGGGGACAGCTACGAACACCGGGGAGCTGTTTTTT. Residues: CASSLGTATNTGELFF. This chain links TRBV5-1 with TRBJ2-2, with a tentative D call TRBD1 (6 bases). V was shortened by 0 bases and J by 0 bases, with 9 bases between the two germline ends. CDR3 size: 16 residues. Germline CDR1 reads SGHRS; CDR2 reads YFSETQ.

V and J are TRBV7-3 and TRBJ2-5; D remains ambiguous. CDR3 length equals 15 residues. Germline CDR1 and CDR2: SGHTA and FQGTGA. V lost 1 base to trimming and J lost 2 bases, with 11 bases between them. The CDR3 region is CASSLMPGPQETQYF. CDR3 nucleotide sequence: TGTGCCAGCAGCTTAATGCCTGGCCCTCAAGAGACCCAGTACTTC.

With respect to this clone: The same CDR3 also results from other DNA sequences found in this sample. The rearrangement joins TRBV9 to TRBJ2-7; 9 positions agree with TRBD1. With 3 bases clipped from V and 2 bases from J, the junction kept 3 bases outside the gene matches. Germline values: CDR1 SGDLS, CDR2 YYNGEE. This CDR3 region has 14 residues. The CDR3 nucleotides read TGTGCCAGCAGCGCGGGACAGGGAACCTACGAGCAGTACTTC. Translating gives CASSAGQGTYEQYF. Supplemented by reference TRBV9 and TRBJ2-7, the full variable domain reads DSGVTQTPKHLITATGQRVTLRCSPRSGDLSVYWYQQSLDQGLQFLIQYYNGEERAKGNILERFSAQQFPDLHSELNLSSLELGDSALYFCASSAGQGTYEQYFGPGTRLTVT.

CDR3 sequence: CASSSTAQAHGYTF. Here the CDR3 DNA reads TGTGCCAGCAGTTCGACGGCCCAAGCCCATGGCTACACCTTC. This chain connects TRBV6-6 to TRBJ1-2, with D uncertain. The CDR3 is 14 amino acids. V was clipped by 4 bases and J by 6 bases, with 15 bases between them. Germline V CDR1 and CDR2: MNHNY, SVGAGI (reference sequence).

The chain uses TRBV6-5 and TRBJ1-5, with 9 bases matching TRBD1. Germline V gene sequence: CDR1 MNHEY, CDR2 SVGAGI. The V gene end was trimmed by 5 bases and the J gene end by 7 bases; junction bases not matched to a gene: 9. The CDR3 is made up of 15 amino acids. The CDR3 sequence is CASSTTGTGSQPQHF. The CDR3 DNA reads TGTGCCAGCAGTACCACCGGGACAGGGTCGCAGCCCCAGCATTTT.

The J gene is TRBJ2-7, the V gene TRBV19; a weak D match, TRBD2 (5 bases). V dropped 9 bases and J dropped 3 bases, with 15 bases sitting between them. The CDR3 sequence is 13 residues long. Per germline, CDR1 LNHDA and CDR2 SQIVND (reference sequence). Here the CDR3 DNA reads TGTGCCAGCTCCGGGGTGATTGACTACGAGCAGTACTTC. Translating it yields CASSGVIDYEQYF.

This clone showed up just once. This chain's CDR3 is CASSEGLAGVETQYF. The CDR3 DNA reads as TGTGCCAGCAGCGAGGGACTAGCGGGAGTAGAGACCCAGTACTTC. The gene calls are TRBV9 and TRBJ2-5; TRBD2 matches 14 bases. The trim removed 3 bases at V and 4 bases at J, leaving 2 bases unmatched. The CDR3 has 15 residues. The germline V gene encodes CDR1 SGDLS and CDR2 YYNGEE. The full variable domain, rest sourced from reference TRBV9 and TRBJ2-5, is DSGVTQTPKHLITATGQRVTLRCSPRSGDLSVYWYQQSLDQGLQFLIQYYNGEERAKGNILERFSAQQFPDLHSELNLSSLELGDSALYFCASSEGLAGVETQYFGPGTRLLVL.

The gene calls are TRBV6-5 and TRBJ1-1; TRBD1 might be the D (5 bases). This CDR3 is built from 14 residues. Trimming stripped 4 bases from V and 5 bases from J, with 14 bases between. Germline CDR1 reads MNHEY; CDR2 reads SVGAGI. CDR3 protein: CASSWGGLGTEAFF. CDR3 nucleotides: TGTGCCAGCAGTTGGGGGGGGTTAGGGACTGAAGCTTTCTTT.

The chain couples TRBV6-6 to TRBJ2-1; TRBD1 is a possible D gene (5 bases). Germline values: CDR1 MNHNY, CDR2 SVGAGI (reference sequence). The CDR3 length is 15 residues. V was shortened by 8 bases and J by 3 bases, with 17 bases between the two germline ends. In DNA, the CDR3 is TGTGCCAGCTCCACCAGTCCAGGACACTACAATGAGCAGTTCTTC. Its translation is CASSTSPGHYNEQFF.

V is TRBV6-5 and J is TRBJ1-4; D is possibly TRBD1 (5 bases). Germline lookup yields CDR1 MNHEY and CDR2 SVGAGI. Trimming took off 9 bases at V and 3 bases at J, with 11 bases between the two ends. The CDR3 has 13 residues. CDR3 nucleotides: TGTGCCAGTCGGGAGACAGCTAATGAAAAACTGTTTTTT. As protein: CASRETANEKLFF.

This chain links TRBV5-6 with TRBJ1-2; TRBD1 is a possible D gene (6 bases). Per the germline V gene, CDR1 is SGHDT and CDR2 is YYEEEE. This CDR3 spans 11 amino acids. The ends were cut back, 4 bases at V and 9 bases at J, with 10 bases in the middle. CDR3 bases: TGTGCCAGCAGCCGAGGGGGACGCTACACCTTC. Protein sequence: CASSRGGRYTF.

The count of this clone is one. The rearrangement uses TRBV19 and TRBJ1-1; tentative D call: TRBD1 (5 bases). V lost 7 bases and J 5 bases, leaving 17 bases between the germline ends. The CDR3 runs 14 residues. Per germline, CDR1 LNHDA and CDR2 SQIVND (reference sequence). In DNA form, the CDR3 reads TGTGCCAGTACTACTGGGGGTGTGAGTACTGAAGCTTTCTTT. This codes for CASTTGGVSTEAFF.

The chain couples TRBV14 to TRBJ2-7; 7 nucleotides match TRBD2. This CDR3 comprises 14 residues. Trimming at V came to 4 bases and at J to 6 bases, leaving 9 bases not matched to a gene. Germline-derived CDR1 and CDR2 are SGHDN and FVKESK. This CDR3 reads CASSLSGHLGEQYF. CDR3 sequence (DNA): TGTGCCAGCAGCCTTAGCGGGCACCTGGGCGAGCAGTACTTC.

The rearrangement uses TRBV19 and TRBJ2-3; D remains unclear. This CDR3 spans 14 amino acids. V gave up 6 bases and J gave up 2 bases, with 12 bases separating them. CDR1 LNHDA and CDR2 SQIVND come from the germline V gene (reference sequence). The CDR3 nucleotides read TGTGCCAGTAGATCGACCGTACTCACAGATACGCAGTATTTT. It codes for CASRSTVLTDTQYF.

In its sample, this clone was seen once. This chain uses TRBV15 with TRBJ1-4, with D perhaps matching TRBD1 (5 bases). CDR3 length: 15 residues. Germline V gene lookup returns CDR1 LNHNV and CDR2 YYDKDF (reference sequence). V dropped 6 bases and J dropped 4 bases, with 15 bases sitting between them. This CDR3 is CATSPRVRGNEKLFF. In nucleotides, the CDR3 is TGTGCCACCAGTCCCAGGGTCCGGGGTAATGAAAAACTGTTTTTT.

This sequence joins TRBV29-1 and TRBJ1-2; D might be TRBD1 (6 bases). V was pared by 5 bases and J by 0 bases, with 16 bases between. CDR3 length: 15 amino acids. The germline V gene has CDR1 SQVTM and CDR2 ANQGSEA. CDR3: CSVTRGQSANYGYTF. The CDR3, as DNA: TGCAGCGTTACCCGCGGACAGTCTGCTAACTATGGCTACACCTTC. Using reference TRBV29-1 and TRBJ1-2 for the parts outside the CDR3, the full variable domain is SAVISQKPSRDICQRGTSLTIQCQVDSQVTMMFWYRQQPGQSLTLIATANQGSEATYESGFVIDKFPISRPNLTFSTLTVSNMSPEDSSIYLCSVTRGQSANYGYTFGSGTRLTVV.

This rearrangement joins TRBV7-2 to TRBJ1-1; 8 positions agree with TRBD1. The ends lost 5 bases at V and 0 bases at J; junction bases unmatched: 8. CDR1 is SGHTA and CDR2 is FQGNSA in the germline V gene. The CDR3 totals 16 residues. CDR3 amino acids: CASSDRQGTMNTEAFF. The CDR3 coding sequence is TGTGCCAGCAGCGATAGACAGGGGACGATGAACACTGAAGCTTTCTTT.

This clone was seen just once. The CDR3 DNA follows: TGTGCCTGGAGTGTGCCGGGGACAGGGATCGGAAACACCATATATTTT. Translated: CAWSVPGTGIGNTIYF. The chain joins TRBV30 to TRBJ1-3; 9 nucleotides line up with TRBD1. CDR3 length equals 16 residues. Germline V gene lookup returns CDR1 GTSNPN and CDR2 SVGIG (reference sequence). V was clipped by 0 bases and J by 4 bases; unmatched bases: 7.

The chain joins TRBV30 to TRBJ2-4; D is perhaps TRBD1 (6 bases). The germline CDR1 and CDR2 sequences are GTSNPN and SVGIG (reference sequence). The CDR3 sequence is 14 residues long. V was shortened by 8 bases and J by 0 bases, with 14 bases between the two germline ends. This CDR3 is CAGDLRGAKNIQYF. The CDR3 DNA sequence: TGTGCCGGAGACCTCAGGGGAGCCAAAAACATTCAGTACTTC.

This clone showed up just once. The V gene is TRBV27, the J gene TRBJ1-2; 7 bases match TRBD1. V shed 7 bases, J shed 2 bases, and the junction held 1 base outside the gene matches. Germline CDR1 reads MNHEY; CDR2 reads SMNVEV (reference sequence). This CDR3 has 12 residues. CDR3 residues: CASKQGNYGYTF. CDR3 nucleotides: TGTGCCAGCAAACAGGGGAACTATGGCTACACCTTC.

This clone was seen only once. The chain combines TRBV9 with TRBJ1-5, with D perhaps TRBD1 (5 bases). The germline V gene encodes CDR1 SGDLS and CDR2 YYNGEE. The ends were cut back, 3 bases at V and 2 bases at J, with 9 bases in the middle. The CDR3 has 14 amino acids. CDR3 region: CASSAGFGNQPQHF. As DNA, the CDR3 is TGTGCCAGCAGCGCAGGGTTTGGCAATCAGCCCCAGCATTTT. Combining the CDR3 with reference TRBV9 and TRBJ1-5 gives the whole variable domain DSGVTQTPKHLITATGQRVTLRCSPRSGDLSVYWYQQSLDQGLQFLIQYYNGEERAKGNILERFSAQQFPDLHSELNLSSLELGDSALYFCASSAGFGNQPQHFGDGTRLSIL.

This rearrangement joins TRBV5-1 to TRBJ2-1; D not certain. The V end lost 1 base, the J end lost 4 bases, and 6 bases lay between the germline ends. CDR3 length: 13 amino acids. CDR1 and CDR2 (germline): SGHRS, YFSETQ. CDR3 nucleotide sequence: TGCGCCAGCAGCTTGACCCGATACAATGAGCAGTTCTTC. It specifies CASSLTRYNEQFF.

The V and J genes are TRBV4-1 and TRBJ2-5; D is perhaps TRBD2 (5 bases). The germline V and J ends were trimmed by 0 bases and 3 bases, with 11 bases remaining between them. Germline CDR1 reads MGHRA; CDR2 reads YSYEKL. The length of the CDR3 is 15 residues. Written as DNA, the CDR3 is TGCGCCAGCAGCCAAGATCCAAATAGCGAAGAGACCCAGTACTTC. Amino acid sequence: CASSQDPNSEETQYF.

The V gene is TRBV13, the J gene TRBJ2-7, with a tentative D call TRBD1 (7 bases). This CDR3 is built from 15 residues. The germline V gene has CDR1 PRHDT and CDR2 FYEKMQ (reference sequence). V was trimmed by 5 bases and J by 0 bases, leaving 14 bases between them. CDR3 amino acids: CASSDAGQTSYEQYF. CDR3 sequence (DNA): TGTGCCAGCAGCGACGCGGGACAGACCTCCTACGAGCAGTACTTC.

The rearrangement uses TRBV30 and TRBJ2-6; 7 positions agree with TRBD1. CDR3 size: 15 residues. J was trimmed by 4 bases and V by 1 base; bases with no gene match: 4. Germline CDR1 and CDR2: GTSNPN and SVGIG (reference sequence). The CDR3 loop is CAWSGRGPGANVLTF. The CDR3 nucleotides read TGTGCCTGGAGTGGAAGGGGGCCAGGGGCCAACGTCCTGACTTTC.

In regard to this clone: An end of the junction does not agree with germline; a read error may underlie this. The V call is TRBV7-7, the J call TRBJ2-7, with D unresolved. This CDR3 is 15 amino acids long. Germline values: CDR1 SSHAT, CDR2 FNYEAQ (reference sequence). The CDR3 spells CASSLSPADRRGQYF. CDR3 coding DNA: TGTGCTAGCAGCTTATCCCCTGCAGACCGTAGAGGGCAGTACTTC. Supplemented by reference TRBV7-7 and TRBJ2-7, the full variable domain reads GAGVSQSPRYKVTKRGQDVTLRCDPISSHATLYWYQQALGQGPEFLTYFNYEAQPDKSGLPSDRFSAERPEGSISTLTIQRTEQRDSAMYRCASSLSPADRRGQYFGPGTRLTVT.

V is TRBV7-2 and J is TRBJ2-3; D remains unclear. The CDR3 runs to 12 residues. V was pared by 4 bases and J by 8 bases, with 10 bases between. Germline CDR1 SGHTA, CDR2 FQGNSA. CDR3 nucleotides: TGTGCCAGCAGCTACGCCGGCACTACGCAGTATTTT. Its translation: CASSYAGTTQYF. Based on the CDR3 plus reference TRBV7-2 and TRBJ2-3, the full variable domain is GAGVSQSPSNKVTEKGKDVELRCDPISGHTALYWYRQSLGQGLEFLIYFQGNSAPDKSGLPSDRFSAERTGGSVSTLTIQRTQQEDSAVYLCASSYAGTTQYFGPGTRLTVL.

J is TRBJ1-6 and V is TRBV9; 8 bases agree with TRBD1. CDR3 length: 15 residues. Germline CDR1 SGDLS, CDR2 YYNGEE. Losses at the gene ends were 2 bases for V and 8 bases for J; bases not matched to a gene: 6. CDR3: CASSVMGQADSPLHF. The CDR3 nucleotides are TGTGCCAGCAGCGTTATGGGACAGGCAGATTCACCCCTCCACTTT.